This T cell receptor beta chain was observed in a study of post-analysis software for immune sequencing data. At the level of the study: The disease courses covered relapsing-remitting, secondary progressive and progressive-relapsing multiple sclerosis.

Whole-study results and caveats: In patients, about 5 TRBV segments were more frequent than in controls, with TRBV5-6, TRBV5-1 and TRBV20-1 among them.

CDR3 size: 17 residues. From germline, CDR1 is SQVTM and CDR2 ANQGSEA. Presence of unique molecular identifiers characterized the TCR beta cDNA libraries. Hundreds of thousands of cDNA molecules were obtained from roughly 1 to 10 million T cells. Via MiXCR, TCRdb re-called the PCR reads, giving one row per CDR3 protein. This table has hundreds of thousands of distinct CDR3 sequences, 59% appearing once. In the case of this clonotype: Its antigen remains unidentified. The junction departs from germline at one end; a sequencing error may be responsible.

The TCR sequence derives from a girl aged 2-10 years with multiple sclerosis. Sequencing was carried out using blood. The gene calls are TRBV29-1 and TRBJ2-5; 9 nucleotides agree with TRBD2. This CDR3 is CGVEDWSPSGTGETQYF. CDR3 DNA: TGCGGCGTTGAAGATTGGTCGCCTAGCGGGACGGGGGAGACCCAGTACTTC.